Listed here are 8 T cell receptor beta chains from one sample, sequenced in a study of identical twins. TCRdb re-called the 5' RACE reads through MiXCR, storing one row per CDR3 protein. The repertoire includes 1,800,000 or so distinct CDR3 sequences, around a third of them detected once, and over 0.25% sits in the top ten. The sample was cord blood. These receptors were obtained from a newborn girl in good health.

This clonotype was detected only a few times. V gene TRBV28 combines with J gene TRBJ1-3, with D possibly matching TRBD1 (6 bases). Deletions cut 3 bases from V and 0 bases from J, with 9 bases between. The CDR3 has 15 residues. Germline CDR1 is MDHEN and CDR2 is SYDVKM. CDR3 in DNA: TGTGCCAGCAGTTTCCGGGACAACTCTGGAAACACCATATATTTT. It codes for CASSFRDNSGNTIYF.

For this clonotype: A read error may produce the germline difference seen at one junction end. The V gene is TRBV20-1, the J gene TRBJ1-6; D may be TRBD1 (5 bases). Germline assignment: CDR1 DFQATT and CDR2 SNEGSKA (reference sequence). This CDR3 is 12 amino acids long. The CDR3 DNA reads as TGCAGTGCCAGGGAGAATAATTCGCCCCTCCACTTT. Protein sequence: CSARENNSPLHF.

The sample holds a few counts of this clonotype. The chain employs TRBV6-5 and TRBJ2-3; TRBD1 aligns across 9 bases. The CDR3 is 16 residues long. Trimming at V came to 6 bases and at J to 4 bases, leaving 11 bases not matched to a gene. Germline CDR1 and CDR2: MNHEY and SVGAGI. CDR3 sequence reads: CASRGIRDRVADTQYF. The CDR3 DNA is TGTGCCAGCAGAGGGATCCGGGACAGGGTCGCAGATACGCAGTATTTT.

The chain has TRBV5-1 and TRBJ2-7; maybe TRBD1 (7 bases). The germline CDR1 and CDR2 sequences are SGHRS and YFSETQ. This CDR3 is 14 amino acids long. V lost 4 bases, J lost 4 bases, and 15 bases lay in between. CDR3 in DNA: TGCGCCAGCAGCCAGTCACAGGGGAGGTACGAGCAGTACTTC. Translation gives CASSQSQGRYEQYF.

A few counts support this clonotype. The chain joins TRBV7-8 to TRBJ1-1; the match to TRBD1 covers 7 bases. V lost 4 bases to trimming and J lost 0 bases; unmatched junction nucleotides: 5. This CDR3 region has 15 residues. The germline gives CDR1 SGHVS, CDR2 FQNEAQ. The CDR3 region has the DNA TGTGCCAGCAGCTCGACAGGGTCCGTGAACACTGAAGCTTTCTTT. Translated, it gives CASSSTGSVNTEAFF.

The genes are TRBV27 and TRBJ2-7, with a tentative D call TRBD1 (6 bases). Germline-derived CDR1 and CDR2 are MNHEY and SMNVEV (reference sequence). CDR3 length: 14 residues. Deletions cut 7 bases from V and 4 bases from J, with 17 bases between. The CDR3 DNA is TGTGCCAGCAACCCGAACCGGGACAATTACGAGCAGTACTTC. Residues: CASNPNRDNYEQYF.

The V call is TRBV11-2, the J call TRBJ2-3, with unresolved D. Germline CDR1 is SGHAT and CDR2 is FQNNGV. Trimming took off 10 bases at V and 0 bases at J, with 14 bases between the two ends. This CDR3 spans 14 amino acids. DNA for the CDR3: TGTGCCACATCACAGTTGACTAGCACAGATACGCAGTATTTT. Translated: CATSQLTSTDTQYF.

This clonotype was found many times. This chain uses TRBV25-1 with TRBJ2-3; D is possibly TRBD1 (5 bases). Germline V gives CDR1 MGHDK, CDR2 SYGVNS. Trimming removed 7 bases from V and 6 bases from J, with 5 bases in between. The CDR3 is 10 amino acids. CDR3 in DNA: TGTGCCAGCACAGGGGATACGCAGTATTTT. It translates to CASTGDTQYF. The full variable domain, rest sourced from reference TRBV25-1 and TRBJ2-3, is EADIYQTPRYLVIGTGKKITLECSQTMGHDKMYWYQQDPGMELHLIHYSYGVNSTEKGDLSSESTVSRIRTEHFPLTLESARPSHTSQYLCASTGDTQYFGPGTRLTVL.